Below, 29 T cell receptor beta chains from the same sample are listed, as sequenced in a study of T cells expressing NK-cell markers. TCRdb reprocessed the 5' RACE reads, with one entry per CDR3 protein and no DNA. The ten most abundant clones cover 5% to 5.5% of a sample with about 380,000 distinct CDR3 sequences. Source material: blood T cells: a sorted CD56 or NKG2C T cell subset, CD4+ or CD8+ T cells, or bulk PBMC T cells (not recorded which). The receptors were gathered from a man aged 18 to 69 in good health.

The chain is built from TRBV4-1 and TRBJ1-6. CDR3 length: 15 residues. Germline-derived CDR1 and CDR2 are MGHRA and YSYEKL. The CDR3: CASSQDASGSAPLHF.

J is TRBJ2-7 and V is TRBV5-5. The germline gives CDR1 SGHKS, CDR2 YYEKEE (reference sequence). The CDR3 sequence is 15 residues long. The CDR3 protein is CASSLAVGVSYEQYF. Variable domain in full (rest from reference TRBV5-5 and TRBJ2-7): DAGVTQSPTHLIKTRGQQVTLRCSPISGHKSVSWYQQVLGQGPQFIFQYYEKEERGRGNFPDRFSARQFPNYSSELNVNALLLGDSALYLCASSLAVGVSYEQYFGPGTRLTVT.

The chain has TRBV7-2 and TRBJ1-1; the TCRdb call, TRBD1, lacks DNA for checking. Germline assignment: CDR1 SGHTA and CDR2 FQGNSA. CDR3 length: 14 amino acids. CDR3 amino acids: CASSPGNLNTEAFF.

This CDR3 is CASSSRPYWDTTGYTF. This rearrangement joins TRBV27 to TRBJ1-2; TCRdb's D gene call, TRBD1, goes unchecked for lack of DNA. Germline V gene data show CDR1 as MNHEY and CDR2 as SMNVEV (reference sequence). The CDR3 spans 16 residues.

The rearrangement links TRBV6-1 to TRBJ2-1; the TCRdb D gene call, TRBD2, has no DNA to confirm it. The germline V gene encodes CDR1 MNHNS and CDR2 SASEGT. CDR3 length: 15 residues. This CDR3 reads CAGAGWGGIYNEQFF.

This chain links TRBV6-1 with TRBJ2-7; TCRdb gives TRBD1 as the D gene, but with no DNA this cannot be confirmed. The CDR3 is made up of 15 amino acids. Germline V lookup: CDR1 MNHNS, CDR2 SASEGT. CDR3 in amino acids: CASTRWGGLPDEQYF.

The chain recombines TRBV11-2 with TRBJ2-2; TCRdb's D gene call, TRBD1, goes unchecked for lack of DNA. Germline CDR1 and CDR2: SGHAT and FQNNGV. CDR3 length: 17 residues. The CDR3 protein is CASSRGGQGKNTGELFF.

The chain uses TRBV7-4 and TRBJ1-6; the TRBD1 assignment by TCRdb is unverifiable without DNA. This CDR3 contains 16 residues. Germline V gene lookup returns CDR1 SGHVT and CDR2 SQSDAQ. This CDR3 is CASSLRGGQGGSPLHF. Based on the CDR3 plus reference TRBV7-4 and TRBJ1-6, the full variable domain is GAGVSQSPRYKVAKRGRDVALRCDSISGHVTLYWYRQTLGQGSEVLTYSQSDAQRDKSGRPSGRFSAERPERSVSTLKIQRTEQGDSAVYLCASSLRGGQGGSPLHFGNGTRLTVT.

V usage is TRBV28 and J usage is TRBJ2-3; no DNA is available, so the TRBD2 call from TCRdb remains unchecked. The CDR3 sequence is 14 residues long. The germline V gene encodes CDR1 MDHEN and CDR2 SYDVKM. The CDR3 sequence is CASLTSVGTDTQYF. Full variable domain (remainder filled in from reference TRBV28 and TRBJ2-3): DVKVTQSSRYLVKRTGEKVFLECVQDMDHENMFWYRQDPGLGLRLIYFSYDVKMKEKGDIPEGYSVSREKKERFSLILESASTNQTSMYLCASLTSVGTDTQYFGPGTRLTVL.

The chain employs TRBV5-5 and TRBJ2-7; TCRdb designates TRBD2, a call that cannot be tested without DNA. CDR3 length: 18 amino acids. From germline, CDR1 is SGHKS and CDR2 YYEKEE (reference sequence). The CDR3 sequence is CASSLASSGSHTGYEQYF.

This sequence joins TRBV30 and TRBJ1-2. In germline, CDR1 is GTSNPN, CDR2 SVGIG (reference sequence). The CDR3 is 14 amino acids. The CDR3 is CAWNEEYGSYGYTF.

The chain carries TRBV5-6 and TRBJ2-1; the TCRdb D gene call, TRBD2, has no DNA to confirm it. Looked up from germline, CDR1 is SGHDT and CDR2 is YYEEEE. There are 18 residues in the CDR3. The chain's CDR3 is CASSPPRWKGLGSYEQFF.

This chain's CDR3 is CASSLRGYNSPLHF. The rearrangement uses TRBV5-6 and TRBJ1-6. Looked up from germline, CDR1 is SGHDT and CDR2 is YYEEEE. The length of the CDR3 is 14 residues.

The chain couples TRBV23-1 to TRBJ2-3; as DNA is missing, the TRBD1 call by TCRdb cannot be tested. TRBV23-1 is marked as an open reading frame, function uncertain. CDR3 length: 13 residues. CDR3 in amino acids: CASSQQGWDTQYF.

This sequence joins TRBV19 and TRBJ2-7; lacking DNA, the TRBD2 call made by TCRdb goes unchecked. The CDR3 is 12 residues long. CDR1 and CDR2 (germline): LNHDA, SQIVND (reference sequence). The CDR3 loop is CATRTASYEQYF.

This chain connects TRBV20-1 to TRBJ2-2; TCRdb's D gene call, TRBD1, goes unchecked for lack of DNA. The CDR3 length is 16 residues. Germline assignment: CDR1 DFQATT and CDR2 SNEGSKA (reference sequence). This chain's CDR3 is CSAREYRGRDPGELFF.

The chain links TRBV27 to TRBJ2-5. Germline V lookup: CDR1 MNHEY, CDR2 SMNVEV (reference sequence). The CDR3 has 12 amino acids. CDR3 in amino acids: CASSDYQETQYF.

The genes are TRBV7-8 and TRBJ2-3; TCRdb's D gene call, TRBD2, goes unchecked for lack of DNA. The CDR3 consists of 17 residues. Germline values: CDR1 SGHVS, CDR2 FQNEAQ. Here the CDR3 reads CASSKVIRGGNTDTQYF.

CDR3 sequence reads: CASSPDQGVHQPQHF. The chain has TRBV3-1 and TRBJ1-5; the TCRdb D gene call, TRBD1, has no DNA to confirm it. CDR1 LGHDT and CDR2 YNNKEL come from the germline V gene (reference sequence). The CDR3 length is 15 residues.

The chain joins TRBV28 to TRBJ2-1; TCRdb calls TRBD1, which cannot be checked without DNA. CDR1 MDHEN and CDR2 SYDVKM come from the germline V gene. The CDR3 totals 15 residues. The chain's CDR3 is CASRGGTGYYNEQFF. Based on the CDR3 plus reference TRBV28 and TRBJ2-1, the full variable domain is DVKVTQSSRYLVKRTGEKVFLECVQDMDHENMFWYRQDPGLGLRLIYFSYDVKMKEKGDIPEGYSVSREKKERFSLILESASTNQTSMYLCASRGGTGYYNEQFFGPGTRLTVL.

The chain employs TRBV6-1 and TRBJ2-5; the D call from TCRdb, TRBD1, cannot be confirmed without DNA. Germline V gene sequence: CDR1 MNHNS, CDR2 SASEGT. The CDR3 covers 15 residues. This chain's CDR3 is CASGLFRGREETQYF.

The chain has TRBV23-1 and TRBJ1-5; without DNA, the TCRdb call of TRBD1 cannot be checked. TRBV23-1 is given ORF status, its function remaining uncertain. The CDR3 extends over 15 amino acids. This CDR3 reads CASSQLTPGDQPQHF.

CDR3 region: CATSRPPPSEKLFF. The gene calls are TRBV15 and TRBJ1-4. This CDR3 comprises 14 residues. Germline-derived CDR1 and CDR2 are LNHNV and YYDKDF (reference sequence).

The chain links TRBV20-1 to TRBJ2-3; TCRdb indicates TRBD1, and absent DNA this call remains unverified. The CDR3 is 15 amino acids. Germline loops: CDR1 DFQATT, CDR2 SNEGSKA (reference sequence). The CDR3 protein is CSATSGGTSTDTQYF.

This chain links TRBV9 with TRBJ2-3. Germline V CDR1 and CDR2: SGDLS, YYNGEE. There are 14 residues in the CDR3. The chain's CDR3 is CASSAGLITDTQYF.

The chain joins TRBV6-1 to TRBJ2-7; TCRdb lists TRBD2, though no DNA is available to test this call. CDR3 length: 15 residues. Germline-derived CDR1 and CDR2 are MNHNS and SASEGT. This CDR3 is CASSEPGRAAYEQYF.

The CDR3 sequence: CASSFLAGGPRETQYF. The chain uses TRBV5-6 and TRBJ2-5; no DNA is available, so the TRBD2 call from TCRdb remains unchecked. CDR1 and CDR2 from the germline V gene are SGHDT and YYEEEE. CDR3 length equals 16 residues.

The rearrangement links TRBV14 to TRBJ2-4; checking the TCRdb D call of TRBD2 is not possible without DNA. The CDR3 spans 16 residues. Germline V gene lookup returns CDR1 SGHDN and CDR2 FVKESK. CDR3 loop: CASSRDIAAGENIQYF.

The V call is TRBV2, the J call TRBJ2-1; no DNA is available, so the TRBD1 call from TCRdb remains unchecked. Per germline, CDR1 SNHLY and CDR2 FYNNEI. CDR3 length: 15 residues. Here the CDR3 reads CASSPGGVSAPEQFF.